At least ten counts were recorded for the clone carrying this TCR beta chain. The data originate from a study of glioma-infiltrating T cells. Amplification of TCR alpha and beta CDR3 regions from RNA used iRepertoire nested multiplex PCR. TCRdb ran MiXCR on the multiplex PCR reads and lists one entry per CDR3 protein. The sample holds approximately 3,200 distinct CDR3 sequences, more than 40% seen once. The CDR3 runs to 15 residues. Germline V lookup: CDR1 ENHRY, CDR2 SYGVKD. V gave up 7 bases and J gave up 4 bases; unmatched junction bases: 8. The chain employs TRBV10-3 and TRBJ2-3; 10 bases are a match to TRBD1. The source of this sequence is a human donor with low-grade glioma or glioblastoma, undergoing nonglioma brain surgery, or in good health (not recorded which). Sample: glioma tissue, nonneoplastic brain tissue, or PBMCs (not recorded which). Here the CDR3 DNA reads TGTGCCATCAAAGGGGCGGGACAGGGGTCAGATACGCAGTATTTT. This gives the protein CAIKGAGQGSDTQYF.